This T cell receptor (beta chain) was profiled in a study of T cell changes during pregnancy in multiple sclerosis. The repertoire was sequenced with immunoSEQ multiplex PCR; TCRdb's copy has only in-frame clones and lacks some. The profile covers about 75,000 clones, with about 90% appearing a single time and approximately 0.97% taken by the ten largest. The CDR3 runs to 17 residues. V was cut by 1 base and J by 1 base, with 16 bases left in between. Germline-derived CDR1 and CDR2 are MDHEN and SYDVKM. This clonotype was obtained from a female donor in good health, enrolled as a control in a pregnancy study. V and J are TRBV28 and TRBJ1-1; D is possibly TRBD1 (5 bases). Sequencing was performed on peripheral blood, taken in the first trimester of pregnancy. CDR3 nucleotide sequence: TGTGCCAGCAGTTTATTCCCCCTCAAGGGGCCGAACACTGAAGCTTTCTTT. Translation: CASSLFPLKGPNTEAFF.